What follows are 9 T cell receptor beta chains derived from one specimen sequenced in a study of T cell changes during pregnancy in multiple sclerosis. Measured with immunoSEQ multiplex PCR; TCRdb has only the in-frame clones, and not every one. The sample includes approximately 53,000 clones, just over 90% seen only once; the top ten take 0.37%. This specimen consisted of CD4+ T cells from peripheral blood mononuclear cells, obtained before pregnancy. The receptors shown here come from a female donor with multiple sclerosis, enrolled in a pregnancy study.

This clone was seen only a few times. The CDR3 nucleotides are TGTGCCAGCCATGGTTTGGGACTGGATAACTCTGGAAACACCATATATTTT. Translation: CASHGLGLDNSGNTIYF. J is TRBJ1-3 and V is TRBV19; TRBD1 might be the D (5 bases). This CDR3 region has 17 residues. In germline, CDR1 is LNHDA, CDR2 SQIVND (reference sequence). V was clipped by 9 bases and J by 0 bases, with 21 bases between them.

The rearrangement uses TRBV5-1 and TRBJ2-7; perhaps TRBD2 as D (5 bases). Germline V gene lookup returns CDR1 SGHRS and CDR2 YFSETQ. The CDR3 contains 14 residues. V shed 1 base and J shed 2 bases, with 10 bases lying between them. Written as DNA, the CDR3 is TGCGCCAGCAGCTTGAATTTCGGGGCCTACGAGCAGTACTTC. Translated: CASSLNFGAYEQYF. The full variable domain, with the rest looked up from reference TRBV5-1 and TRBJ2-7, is KAGVTQTPRYLIKTRGQQVTLSCSPISGHRSVSWYQQTPGQGLQFLFEYFSETQRNKGNFPGRFSGRQFSNSRSEMNVSTLELGDSALYLCASSLNFGAYEQYFGPGTRLTVT.

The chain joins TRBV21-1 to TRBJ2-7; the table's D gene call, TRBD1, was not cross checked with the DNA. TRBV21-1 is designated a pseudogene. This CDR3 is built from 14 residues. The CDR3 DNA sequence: TGTGCCAGCAGCGAAGACAGGGCGTCCTACGAGCAGTACTTC. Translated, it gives CASSEDRASYEQYF.

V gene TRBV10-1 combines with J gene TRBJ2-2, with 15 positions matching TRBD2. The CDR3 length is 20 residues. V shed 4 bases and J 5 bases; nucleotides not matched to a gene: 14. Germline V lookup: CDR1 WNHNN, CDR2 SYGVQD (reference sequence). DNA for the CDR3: TGCGCCAGCAGTGCCTCCCGAGGACTAGCGGGAGGGCCGTGTACCGGGGAGCTGTTTTTT. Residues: CASSASRGLAGGPCTGELFF.

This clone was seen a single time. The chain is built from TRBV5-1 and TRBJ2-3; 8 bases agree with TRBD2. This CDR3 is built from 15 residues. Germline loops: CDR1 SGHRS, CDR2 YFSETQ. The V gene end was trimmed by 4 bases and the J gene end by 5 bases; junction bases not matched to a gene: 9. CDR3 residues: CASSASGSVRDTQYF. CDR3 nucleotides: TGCGCCAGCAGCGCGAGCGGGAGTGTTCGAGATACGCAGTATTTT.

CDR3: CASSLGGWGAETQYF. Here the CDR3 DNA reads TGTGCCAGCAGCCTCGGGGGGTGGGGGGCCGAGACCCAGTACTTC. The rearrangement uses TRBV7-2 and TRBJ2-5; D is perhaps TRBD2 (7 bases). This CDR3 has 15 residues. From germline, CDR1 is SGHTA and CDR2 FQGNSA. The V and J ends lost 5 bases and 5 bases respectively, with 18 bases between them.

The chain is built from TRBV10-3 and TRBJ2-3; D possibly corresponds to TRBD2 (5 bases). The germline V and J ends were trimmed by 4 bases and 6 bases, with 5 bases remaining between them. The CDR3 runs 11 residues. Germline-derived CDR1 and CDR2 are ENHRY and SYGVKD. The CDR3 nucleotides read TGTGCCATCAGTGCGGGGGATACGCAGTATTTT. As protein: CAISAGDTQYF.

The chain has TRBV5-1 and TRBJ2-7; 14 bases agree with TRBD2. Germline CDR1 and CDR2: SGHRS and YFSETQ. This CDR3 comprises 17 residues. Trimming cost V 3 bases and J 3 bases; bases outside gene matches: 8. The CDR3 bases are TGCGCCAGCAGCTATTACCCCGGGACTAGCGGGAGCTACGAGCAGTACTTC. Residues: CASSYYPGTSGSYEQYF.

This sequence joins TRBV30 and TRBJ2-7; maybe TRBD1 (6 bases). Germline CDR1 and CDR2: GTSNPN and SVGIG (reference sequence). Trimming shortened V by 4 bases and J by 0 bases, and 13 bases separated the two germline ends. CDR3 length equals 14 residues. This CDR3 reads CAWKGNRVSYEQYF. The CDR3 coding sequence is TGTGCCTGGAAGGGGAACAGGGTCTCCTACGAGCAGTACTTC.